Sequencing of this TCR beta chain was carried out in a study of blood T cell repertoires in COVID-19. As for the study in general: Samples came from the United States, Italy and Spain, spanning acute and convalescent COVID-19. The analysed material was cDNA or gDNA that came from T cells, B-cell-depleted T cells, or PBMCs.

Per the original methods: Scientists estimated how many nucleated cells there were by amplifying reference gene primers. Repertoires were generated with immunoSEQ multiplex PCR, while TCRdb's copy carries only in-frame clones and drops some. From that table come the V and J calls and clone size; the DNA was used to work out D and trimming. The sample lists 110,000 or so clones; roughly 80% were seen once. The V end lost 2 bases, the J end lost 1 base, and 5 bases lay between the germline ends. The CDR3 has 13 residues. Germline values: CDR1 KGHSH, CDR2 LQKENI. The chain combines TRBV18 with TRBJ1-1; D unresolved. The TCR comes from a woman aged 70-85 years with acute or convalescent COVID-19. Sequenced sample: peripheral blood. CDR3 region: CASSPSENTEAFF. The CDR3 DNA reads TGTGCCAGCTCACCAAGCGAGAACACTGAAGCTTTCTTT.